One sample yielded the 25 T cell receptor beta chains listed below, sequenced in a study of T cells in Graves' hyperthyroidism and ophthalmopathy. Template material for amplifying TCR beta CDR3 regions consisted of RNA transcripts. TCR CDR3 underwent first-round RT-PCR with the HTBI primer set. TCRdb reprocessed the multiplex PCR reads via MiXCR and lists one record per CDR3 protein. The data show 350,000 to 450,000 distinct CDR3 sequences, approximately 17% seen once. The sample was blood. The origin of the receptors is a woman in her thirties with Graves' hyperthyroidism that later progressed to Graves' ophthalmopathy.

This clonotype was counted ten times or more. This chain connects TRBV12-3 or TRBV12-4 to TRBJ2-7, with D possibly matching TRBD1 (6 bases). The V end lost 4 bases, the J end lost 6 bases, and 13 bases lay between the germline ends. The CDR3 loop spans 13 amino acids. CDR3 in amino acids: CASSYAQGGEQYF. CDR3 nucleotides: TGTGCCAGCAGTTATGCACAGGGTGGCGAGCAGTACTTC.

Turning to this clonotype: A single base separates this from a much larger clone, so it may be a read error. This chain uses TRBV20-1 with TRBJ2-7; 7 positions agree with TRBD2. Germline CDR1 is DFQATT and CDR2 is SNEGSKA (reference sequence). The ends lost 0 bases at V and 3 bases at J; junction bases unmatched: 14. The CDR3 spans 17 residues. The CDR3 DNA reads as TGCAGTGCTAGAGATTCGTCCGGGACTATTAGCTACTACGAGCAGTACTTC. Protein sequence: CSARDSSGTISYYEQYF.

This clonotype was picked up many times. The V gene is TRBV5-5, the J gene TRBJ2-3; D is possibly TRBD2 (5 bases). CDR1 and CDR2 from the germline V gene are SGHKS and YYEKEE (reference sequence). Trimming pared 4 bases from V and 3 bases from J, leaving 12 bases between. The CDR3 has 14 amino acids. The DNA for the CDR3 is TGTGCCAGCAGCCGAACCCCGGGGACAGATACGCAGTATTTT. This gives the protein CASSRTPGTDTQYF.

This clonotype came up many times. The CDR3 region is CASGARPEADTQYF. The CDR3 nucleotides are TGTGCCAGCGGGGCCCGTCCCGAGGCAGATACGCAGTATTTT. The chain joins TRBV6-1 to TRBJ2-3; TRBD1 might be the D (5 bases). This CDR3 contains 14 residues. The ends were cut back, 8 bases at V and 4 bases at J, with 16 bases in the middle. Germline V gene sequence: CDR1 MNHNS, CDR2 SASEGT.

This clonotype appeared a few times. This chain connects TRBV19 to TRBJ1-1; D unresolved. Trimming pared 5 bases from V and 1 base from J, leaving 11 bases between. The V gene's germline CDR1 is LNHDA and CDR2 SQIVND (reference sequence). This CDR3 comprises 14 residues. The CDR3 DNA reads TGTGCCAGTAGTCCCCGGGAGACGAACACTGAAGCTTTCTTT. This gives the protein CASSPRETNTEAFF.

In this sample, this clonotype turned up a few times. A much larger clone lies a single base off, so this may be a read error. The chain joins TRBV10-3 to TRBJ1-3, with D uncertain. This CDR3 is built from 14 residues. Trimming took off 4 bases at V and 4 bases at J, with 11 bases between the two ends. The germline CDR1 and CDR2 sequences are ENHRY and SYGVKD. The CDR3 nucleotides are TGTGCCATCAGTGGTGACATGGGAGGAAACACCATATATTTT. Protein product: CAISGDMGGNTIYF.

The table lists this clonotype with a few counts. One junction end disagrees with the germline gene, perhaps due to a read error. The rearrangement links TRBV2 to TRBJ1-3, with a weak D call TRBD1 (6 bases). The CDR3 loop spans 13 amino acids. Germline V gene data show CDR1 as SNHLY and CDR2 as FYNNEI. Here the CDR3 DNA reads TGTGCCAACAGTGCAGGGGACGGAAACACCATATATTTT. Its translation is CANSAGDGNTIYF.

This clonotype has at least ten counts. V gene TRBV7-9 combines with J gene TRBJ2-6; D gene unclear. The V and J ends lost 4 bases and 3 bases respectively, with 10 bases between them. This CDR3 contains 15 residues. CDR1 is SEHNR, CDR2 FQNEAQ, per germline (reference sequence). CDR3 bases: TGTGCCAGCAGCTCTCAATCCATTGGGGCCAACGTCCTGACTTTC. Protein: CASSSQSIGANVLTF. The whole variable domain, remainder taken from reference TRBV7-9 and TRBJ2-6, is DTGVSQNPRHKITKRGQNVTFRCDPISEHNRLYWYRQTLGQGPEFLTYFQNEAQLEKSRLLSDRFSAERPKGSFSTLEIQRTEQGDSAMYLCASSSQSIGANVLTFGAGSRLTVL.

This clonotype was detected ten times or more. V usage is TRBV28 and J usage is TRBJ2-1, with 7 bases matching TRBD2. The CDR3 is 15 amino acids. With V trimmed by 3 bases and J by 5 bases, 7 bases remained unmatched. CDR1 and CDR2 (germline): MDHEN, SYDVKM. Here the CDR3 reads CASSFFSGGNNEQFF. The CDR3 DNA sequence: TGTGCCAGCAGTTTTTTTTCGGGGGGAAACAATGAGCAGTTCTTC.

In this sample, this clonotype turned up many times. The J gene is TRBJ2-2, the V gene TRBV10-3, with 10 bases fitting TRBD2. V shed 2 bases, J shed 0 bases, and the junction held 9 bases outside the gene matches. This CDR3 is 19 amino acids long. The germline gives CDR1 ENHRY, CDR2 SYGVKD. In DNA, the CDR3 is TGTGCCATCAGTGAGCTTTGGACTAGCGGAGACGCGAACACCGGGGAGCTGTTTTTT. The encoded protein is CAISELWTSGDANTGELFF.

This clonotype has at least ten counts. The rearrangement links TRBV20-1 to TRBJ2-3; no clear D gene. Trimming pared 6 bases from V and 3 bases from J, leaving 10 bases between. Germline assignment: CDR1 DFQATT and CDR2 SNEGSKA (reference sequence). The CDR3 is made up of 12 amino acids. As DNA, the CDR3 is TGCAGTGCAAAGCGCCCAACAGATACGCAGTATTTT. Its protein product is CSAKRPTDTQYF.

This clonotype has only a few counts. The J gene is TRBJ2-5, the V gene TRBV19; no reliable D call. Germline CDR1 and CDR2: LNHDA and SQIVND (reference sequence). V shed 3 bases and J shed 5 bases, with 10 bases lying between them. The CDR3 spans 13 residues. The CDR3 protein is CASSMSEVETQYF. Written as DNA, the CDR3 is TGTGCCAGTAGTATGTCAGAGGTGGAGACCCAGTACTTC. Full variable domain (remainder filled in from reference TRBV19 and TRBJ2-5): DGGITQSPKYLFRKEGQNVTLSCEQNLNHDAMYWYRQDPGQGLRLIYYSQIVNDFQKGDIAEGYSVSREKKESFPLTVTSAQKNPTAFYLCASSMSEVETQYFGPGTRLLVL.

This clonotype was seen more than once but under ten times. The gene calls are TRBV2 and TRBJ1-4, with a tentative D call TRBD1 (6 bases). The CDR3 is made up of 14 amino acids. Germline CDR1 reads SNHLY; CDR2 reads FYNNEI. Trimming took 3 bases from V and 5 from J, leaving 10 bases between them. The CDR3 sequence: CASSDRGGNEKLFF. Written as DNA, the CDR3 is TGTGCCAGCAGTGACAGGGGTGGGAATGAAAAACTGTTTTTT.

This clonotype was recorded a few times. This sequence joins TRBV19 and TRBJ2-7; D not resolved. V was shortened by 8 bases and J by 3 bases, with 17 bases between the two germline ends. Germline CDR1 and CDR2: LNHDA and SQIVND (reference sequence). The CDR3 contains 14 residues. The CDR3 loop is CASGPTQDGYEQYF. CDR3 coding DNA: TGTGCCAGTGGCCCGACTCAAGATGGCTACGAGCAGTACTTC.

This clonotype was observed many times. The chain joins TRBV7-9 to TRBJ2-5; a possible D gene is TRBD2 (5 bases). This CDR3 contains 13 residues. V gave up 5 bases and J gave up 5 bases, with 12 bases separating them. Germline lookup yields CDR1 SEHNR and CDR2 FQNEAQ (reference sequence). CDR3 nucleotide sequence: TGTGCCAGCAGCCGAAATAGCGCGGAGACCCAGTACTTC. The encoded protein is CASSRNSAETQYF.

This clonotype was seen repeatedly, ten times or more. The CDR3: CASSDGHVNAEAFF. CDR3 DNA: TGTGCCAGCAGTGATGGCCACGTTAACGCTGAAGCTTTCTTT. This sequence joins TRBV2 and TRBJ1-1; D call uncertain. V lost 3 bases and J lost 6, with 14 bases in between. CDR1 is SNHLY and CDR2 is FYNNEI in the germline V gene. CDR3 size: 14 residues.

This clonotype was observed a few times. A read error is possible here, since a much larger clone lies one base away. The rearrangement links TRBV27 to TRBJ2-3; the D is unclear. Germline lookup yields CDR1 MNHEY and CDR2 SMNVEV (reference sequence). The CDR3 sequence is 11 residues long. The CDR3: CATLRTDMQYF. The CDR3 nucleotides are TGTGCCACCCTCCGGACGGATATGCAGTATTTT.

This clonotype was detected many times. This chain links TRBV12-5 with TRBJ1-1; 7 bases are shared with TRBD1. The CDR3 totals 14 residues. The V and J ends lost 6 bases and 1 base, in that order; junction bases with no gene match: 5. CDR1 and CDR2 (germline): LGHNT, FRNRAP. CDR3 loop: CASGGGQPNTEAFF. CDR3 bases: TGTGCTAGTGGCGGGGGACAGCCGAACACTGAAGCTTTCTTT.

There are many counts of this clonotype. The chain employs TRBV28 and TRBJ1-5, with D maybe TRBD1 (6 bases). The V end was cut by 0 bases, the J end by 0 bases, with 9 bases between. The CDR3 extends over 16 amino acids. Germline V CDR1 and CDR2: MDHEN, SYDVKM. CDR3 bases: TGTGCCAGCAGTTTATGGAGGGGACATAGCAATCAGCCCCAGCATTTT. Residues: CASSLWRGHSNQPQHF.

The chain uses TRBV6-9 and TRBJ1-5; 10 bases are shared with TRBD1. The CDR3 has 16 amino acids. V shed 5 bases and J 4 bases; nucleotides not matched to a gene: 8. Germline V gives CDR1 MNHGY, CDR2 SVAAGI. CDR3 sequence reads: CASSHRQGAQNQPQHF. As DNA, the CDR3 is TGTGCCAGCAGTCATCGACAGGGGGCGCAGAATCAGCCCCAGCATTTT.

This clonotype came up a few times. V usage is TRBV30 and J usage is TRBJ2-7; D not certain. This CDR3 region has 15 residues. Per germline, CDR1 GTSNPN and CDR2 SVGIG (reference sequence). Trimming shortened V by 0 bases and J by 3 bases, and 15 bases separated the two germline ends. The chain's CDR3 is CAWSVKDVVVYEQYF. The CDR3 DNA follows: TGTGCCTGGAGTGTAAAGGACGTAGTAGTCTACGAGCAGTACTTC.

J is TRBJ1-5 and V is TRBV19; D is unclear. V lost 9 bases and J 5 bases, leaving 17 bases between the germline ends. The V gene's germline CDR1 is LNHDA and CDR2 SQIVND (reference sequence). CDR3 length equals 14 residues. CDR3 in amino acids: CASKPGEFHQPQHF. The CDR3 region has the DNA TGTGCCAGCAAGCCCGGGGAATTCCATCAGCCCCAGCATTTT.

On this clonotype itself: Being one base from a much bigger clone, this may be a read error. The CDR3 is CASSVDLRDGQYF. CDR3 DNA sequence: TGTGCCAGCAGCGTAGACTTGAGGGACGGGCAGTACTTC. The chain is built from TRBV7-9 and TRBJ2-7; possibly TRBD1 or TRBD2 for D (5 bases each). With 5 bases removed from V and 9 bases from J, the gap between germline ends came to 17 bases. In germline, CDR1 is SEHNR, CDR2 FQNEAQ (reference sequence). The CDR3 contains 13 residues.

The chain has TRBV6-1 and TRBJ2-1; 9 bases are shared with TRBD1. The CDR3 is 15 amino acids. Germline values: CDR1 MNHNS, CDR2 SASEGT. With 6 bases clipped from V and 3 bases from J, the junction kept 6 bases outside the gene matches. The CDR3 reads CASRLTGGDYNEQFF. In nucleotides, the CDR3 is TGTGCCAGCAGACTAACAGGGGGCGACTACAATGAGCAGTTCTTC.

The chain couples TRBV6-1 to TRBJ1-4; 10 nucleotides line up with TRBD1. Looked up from germline, CDR1 is MNHNS and CDR2 is SASEGT. J was trimmed by 2 bases and V by 4 bases; bases with no gene match: 10. This CDR3 spans 18 amino acids. The CDR3 DNA sequence: TGTGCCAGCAGTGTAAAGACAGGGGGCTTGAGGACTAATGAAAAACTGTTTTTT. Its protein is CASSVKTGGLRTNEKLFF.